This T cell receptor beta chain was found in a study of T cells in localized non-small cell lung cancer (dated by TCRdb to 2020 to 2021). The study in broad terms: Comparing tumors with uninvolved tumor-adjacent lungs, the study looked at the T cell repertoires of 236 patients with early-stage NSCLC. A mean age of approximately 66 years was recorded for the NSCLC patients, of whom 129 were male and 100 to 110 were female. All 240 or so NSCLC patients in the cohort were treatment-naive and had localized lung tumors that were resected. The investigation overall reported the following: Uninvolved tumor-adjacent lung showed the highest T cell clonality, higher than tumor, which suggests more focused antigenic responses in the adjacent lung. Higher blood T cell density associated with longer overall survival, while higher adjacent-lung clonality associated with shorter survival. A median of around 60 of the top 100 tumor clones turned up in the paired uninvolved adjacent lung, and under 30 of those clones also ranked among the top 100 of that same adjacent lung. Because multi-region sequencing of the tumors was not done, intratumor heterogeneity could not be ruled out. Because of the exploratory design, TCR variables were selected using unadjusted p-values without false-discovery rate correction.

The junction carries 9 bases between V and J, which are trimmed by 0 bases and 4 bases respectively. Taken from the germline V gene, the CDR1 and CDR2 loops are SGHTA and FQGTGA. The CDR3, cysteine through phenylalanine, is 15 amino acids long. Only CDR3 DNA remains: 45 bases, in frame from the first base. About this clone: Its antigen target is currently unknown. Base qualities were left out, and no much larger clone turns up one base away.

The immunoSEQ Assay was used to sequence TCR beta CDR3 regions from DNA. The published analysis was carried out like this. To compute T cell density, TCR beta template counts were normalized to usable DNA, which was estimated by amplifying housekeeping genes. The preseqR package was used to estimate richness by extrapolating to 400,000 templates for PBMC samples and to 120,000 templates for tissue samples. Clonality was calculated as one minus Pielou's evenness. Differential abundance testing on productive amino-acid clonotypes, with a minimum total count of 5 and an alpha of 0.1, was used to identify tissue-enriched TCRs. The Jaccard Index and the Morisita Overlap Index were used to measure how much the repertoires overlapped between compartments. GLIPH clustered TCR beta CDR3s with public tetramer-defined viral CDR3s; viral motifs required at least three viral sequences plus V-gene enrichment. The source is immuneACCESS, and TCRdb retained only in-frame sequences with V and J called. Part of the clones is not carried over; for the studies checked, unresolved V genes explain less than half of this, and the remainder is unexplained. Clone size and the V and J calls come from that table; the DNA yielded D and trimming. The sample includes some 72,000 clones, with approximately 84% observed a single time. Over 2.5% of the sample goes to the ten largest clones.

At diagnosis, peripheral blood, uninvolved tumor-adjacent lung and tumor were collected and were preserved as a mix of fresh-frozen and FFPE material. For TCR repertoire profiling, blood samples were analyzed in the form of peripheral blood mononuclear cells. Recombination connected TRBV7-3 to TRBJ2-2; the D gene is unclear. This TCR came from a man aged 40 to 75 with stage I lung adenocarcinoma. The sample here was peripheral blood, taken before any cancer treatment. Here the CDR3 is given as CASSLTSSTTGELFF. The nucleotide sequence is given as TGTGCCAGCAGCTTAACGTCATCAACCACCGGGGAGCTGTTTTTT.